Sequencing of this TCR beta chain was carried out in a study of technical replicates of blood from a few donors. Libraries were prepared by immunoSEQ multiplex PCR; TCRdb keeps only in-frame clonotypes and omits some of them. The data contain about 83,000 clones, roughly 94% of them singletons. The table lists this clone with a count of one. This TCR was recovered from a human donor in good health. Sequenced sample: T cells isolated from PBMCs.

The CDR3 region is CASRDSWNGNTIYF. The CDR3, as DNA: TGTGCCAGCCGGGACAGCTGGAATGGAAACACCATATATTTT. The chain carries TRBV6-1 and TRBJ1-3; 7 positions match TRBD1. The germline V gene encodes CDR1 MNHNS and CDR2 SASEGT. V was clipped by 8 bases and J by 3 bases; unmatched bases: 7. The CDR3 spans 14 residues.